The 13 T cell receptor beta chains below come from one sample, sequenced in a study of cytomegalovirus exposure and HLA in healthy donors. Use of 60 Vbeta and 13 Jbeta primers characterized the PCR. Assay: immunoSEQ multiplex PCR; the TCRdb copy retains only in-frame clones and omits some. The table has approximately 100,000 clones, around 79% seen once; the top ten hold 1.9%. The material sequenced was PBMCs. The source is a woman aged 40 to 50 in good health and CMV-seronegative.

The V call is TRBV18, the J call TRBJ2-5; D ambiguous. V lost 3 bases and J lost 5, with 10 bases in between. CDR3 length: 13 residues. CDR1 is KGHSH, CDR2 LQKENI, per germline. As DNA, the CDR3 is TGTGCCAGCTCACCCCAAAGCCCGGAGACCCAGTACTTC. This sequence encodes CASSPQSPETQYF.

The chain carries TRBV6-6 and TRBJ1-1, with 7 positions matching TRBD1. The CDR3 runs to 13 residues. In germline, CDR1 is MNHNY, CDR2 SVGAGI (reference sequence). The V segment lost 5 bases and the J segment 8 bases; nucleotides outside the gene matches: 8. The CDR3 DNA is TGTGCCAGCAGTCCTACCACAGGGGCCGAAGCTTTCTTT. This translates into CASSPTTGAEAFF.

CDR3 protein: CASSVDQGYTEAFF. Here the CDR3 DNA reads TGTGCCAGCAGCGTAGACCAGGGCTACACTGAAGCTTTCTTT. The V and J genes are TRBV9 and TRBJ1-1; D might be TRBD1 (5 bases). This CDR3 is 14 amino acids long. Germline CDR1 SGDLS, CDR2 YYNGEE. The V end was cut by 0 bases, the J end by 3 bases, with 9 bases between.

CDR3 in amino acids: CASSLRRGTSSTDTQYF. The CDR3 coding sequence is TGTGCCAGCAGCCTCCGCCGTGGGACTAGCAGCACAGATACGCAGTATTTT. The chain combines TRBV11-2 with TRBJ2-3; 9 bases agree with TRBD2. Germline V gene data show CDR1 as SGHAT and CDR2 as FQNNGV. The ends lost 5 bases at V and 0 bases at J; junction bases unmatched: 9. The CDR3 covers 17 residues.

In this sample, this clone turned up once. The chain employs TRBV18 and TRBJ2-7, with 11 bases identical to TRBD1. Per germline, CDR1 KGHSH and CDR2 LQKENI. This CDR3 is built from 15 residues. With 5 bases clipped from V and 5 bases from J, the junction kept 8 bases outside the gene matches. The DNA of the CDR3 is TGTGCCAGCTCATCCCGGGACAGGGGGAGCGACGAGCAGTACTTC. This codes for CASSSRDRGSDEQYF.

This clone has just one count. The CDR3 region is CASSSLTGDTQYF. In nucleotides, the CDR3 is TGCGCCAGCTCGAGCCTTACCGGGGATACGCAGTATTTT. The J gene is TRBJ2-3, the V gene TRBV5-1; D unresolved. V shed 7 bases and J shed 6 bases, with 15 bases lying between them. The CDR3 is 13 amino acids. Germline assignment: CDR1 SGHRS and CDR2 YFSETQ.

This rearrangement joins TRBV27 to TRBJ2-1, with D uncertain. CDR1 MNHEY and CDR2 SMNVEV come from the germline V gene (reference sequence). Trimming shortened V by 8 bases and J by 7 bases, and 12 bases separated the two germline ends. CDR3 length: 12 amino acids. The CDR3 nucleotides read TGTGCCAGCGGCCCGTTTTTAAATGAGCAGTTCTTC. Translation: CASGPFLNEQFF.

This clone has a single count. The J gene is TRBJ1-1, the V gene TRBV4-2; D not resolved. Germline-derived CDR1 and CDR2 are LGHNA and YNFKEQ. Trimming pared 1 base from V and 1 base from J, leaving 7 bases between. The CDR3 covers 14 residues. The CDR3, as DNA: TGTGCCAGCAGCCAAGTAGAGGGGAACACTGAAGCTTTCTTT. Translating gives CASSQVEGNTEAFF.

This clone is a singleton in its sample. The rearrangement joins TRBV7-8 to TRBJ2-3; a weak D match, TRBD1 (7 bases). V lost 2 bases to trimming and J lost 6 bases, with 18 bases between them. Germline CDR1 and CDR2: SGHVS and FQNEAQ. The CDR3 covers 16 residues. Here the CDR3 DNA reads TGTGCCAGCAGCTTATTCAGGGGGGCGAAGAAGGATACGCAGTATTTT. Translation: CASSLFRGAKKDTQYF.

This chain uses TRBV7-2 with TRBJ1-3; D is perhaps TRBD1 (5 bases). V lost 5 bases and J lost 4, with 12 bases in between. The germline gives CDR1 SGHTA, CDR2 FQGNSA. This CDR3 comprises 14 residues. The CDR3 coding sequence is TGTGCCAGCAGCCCTCACGGGGGAGGAAACACCATATATTTT. Translated, it gives CASSPHGGGNTIYF. Full variable domain (rest looked up from reference TRBV7-2 and TRBJ1-3): GAGVSQSPSNKVTEKGKDVELRCDPISGHTALYWYRQSLGQGLEFLIYFQGNSAPDKSGLPSDRFSAERTGGSVSTLTIQRTQQEDSAVYLCASSPHGGGNTIYFGEGSWLTVV.

V usage is TRBV7-2 and J usage is TRBJ2-7; 10 bases match TRBD2. CDR1 and CDR2 (germline): SGHTA, FQGNSA. J was trimmed by 4 bases and V by 1 base; bases with no gene match: 4. CDR3 size: 15 residues. The CDR3 DNA sequence: TGTGCCAGCAGCTTAGTGGGACTAGCGAGTTACGAGCAGTACTTC. Translated, it gives CASSLVGLASYEQYF. The full variable domain, in which reference TRBV7-2 and TRBJ2-7 provide the parts outside the CDR3, is GAGVSQSPSNKVTEKGKDVELRCDPISGHTALYWYRQSLGQGLEFLIYFQGNSAPDKSGLPSDRFSAERTGGSVSTLTIQRTQQEDSAVYLCASSLVGLASYEQYFGPGTRLTVT.

The chain couples TRBV5-1 to TRBJ2-7, with D maybe TRBD2 (6 bases). From germline, CDR1 is SGHRS and CDR2 YFSETQ. Trimming stripped 1 base from V and 2 bases from J, with 13 bases between. This CDR3 contains 15 residues. CDR3: CASSLIAGSAYEQYF. In nucleotides, the CDR3 is TGCGCCAGCAGCTTGATCGCGGGGTCCGCCTACGAGCAGTACTTC.

The rearrangement joins TRBV25-1 to TRBJ2-7, with unresolved D. Germline CDR1 is MGHDK and CDR2 is SYGVNS. Trimming pared 2 bases from V and 6 bases from J, leaving 5 bases between. This CDR3 spans 11 amino acids. CDR3 in amino acids: CASSERSEQYF. The CDR3 nucleotides read TGTGCCAGCAGTGAACGGAGCGAGCAGTACTTC.